Shown below are 15 T cell receptor beta chains from a single sample sequenced in a study of PD-1 blockade in classical Hodgkin lymphoma. Profiling relied on immunoSEQ multiplex PCR, and the TCRdb table lists in-frame clones only, not all of them. Altogether about 64,000 clones are present, approximately 94% being singletons, with the ten largest covering approximately 8%. Time point given: cycle 4 day 1 (C4D1), after more than five weeks of nivolumab. Every patient was affected by relapse after autologous stem cell transplantation, while exposure to brentuximab vedotin was not uniform. The source was peripheral blood mononuclear cells (PBMCs), collected before the fourth cycle of nivolumab. The receptors come from a human donor with classical Hodgkin lymphoma.

This clone was detected only once. The chain has TRBV7-9 and TRBJ2-7, with 9 bases lining up with TRBD1. Germline CDR1 reads SEHNR; CDR2 reads FQNEAQ (reference sequence). The V and J ends lost 5 bases and 1 base, in that order; junction bases with no gene match: 6. The CDR3 covers 15 residues. The CDR3 loop reads CASSPPDRGSYEQYF. CDR3 nucleotides: TGTGCCAGCAGCCCTCCCGACAGGGGGTCCTACGAGCAGTACTTC.

J is TRBJ1-2 and V is TRBV2, with D possibly matching TRBD1 (6 bases). V lost 4 bases, J lost 7 bases, and 10 bases lay in between. The CDR3 totals 12 residues. Germline loops: CDR1 SNHLY, CDR2 FYNNEI. The CDR3 loop is CASSGEGVGYTF. The CDR3 DNA follows: TGTGCCAGCAGTGGTGAGGGGGTTGGCTACACCTTC.

CDR3 sequence: CASRNGNTGANVLTF. The CDR3 region has the DNA TGTGCCAGTAGAAACGGGAATACTGGGGCCAACGTCCTGACTTTC. The chain recombines TRBV19 with TRBJ2-6; perhaps TRBD2 as D (5 bases). The CDR3 contains 15 residues. Trimming stripped 6 bases from V and 2 bases from J, with 11 bases between. Germline assignment: CDR1 LNHDA and CDR2 SQIVND (reference sequence).

In its sample, this clone was seen a few times. The chain recombines TRBV27 with TRBJ1-1; maybe TRBD1 (5 bases). The CDR3 length is 15 residues. Per the germline V gene, CDR1 is MNHEY and CDR2 is SMNVEV (reference sequence). Trimming pared 4 bases from V and 0 bases from J, leaving 12 bases between. DNA of the CDR3: TGTGCCAGCAGTTCCGGTACAGGCGTGAACACTGAAGCTTTCTTT. It is translated as CASSSGTGVNTEAFF.

CDR3 sequence reads: CASRRTSGGHNEQFF. For the CDR3, the DNA is TGTGCCAGCAGACGGACTAGCGGGGGGCACAATGAGCAGTTCTTC. The rearrangement uses TRBV2 and TRBJ2-1; 14 nucleotides agree with TRBD2. Trimming took 6 bases from V and 5 from J; bases not matched to a gene: 3. Germline assignment: CDR1 SNHLY and CDR2 FYNNEI. The length of the CDR3 is 15 residues.

The chain joins TRBV13 to TRBJ2-1, with 8 bases matching TRBD2. The trim removed 0 bases at V and 8 bases at J, leaving 9 bases unmatched. Germline V gives CDR1 PRHDT, CDR2 FYEKMQ (reference sequence). The CDR3 runs 16 residues. The CDR3 here is CASSLGGTSEVDEQFF. CDR3 in DNA: TGTGCCAGCAGCTTAGGAGGGACTAGTGAAGTCGATGAGCAGTTCTTC.

This sequence joins TRBV5-1 and TRBJ2-2, with 9 bases identical to TRBD1. From germline, CDR1 is SGHRS and CDR2 YFSETQ. V shed 5 bases, J shed 4 bases, and the junction held 6 bases outside the gene matches. The CDR3 extends over 15 amino acids. CDR3 in DNA: TGCGCCAGCAGACCGGGACAGGGTAGCACCGGGGAGCTGTTTTTT. As protein: CASRPGQGSTGELFF.

V is TRBV11-2 and J is TRBJ2-7; D ambiguous. In germline, CDR1 is SGHAT, CDR2 FQNNGV. V gave up 2 bases and J gave up 3 bases, with 8 bases separating them. This CDR3 spans 13 amino acids. CDR3 coding DNA: TGTGCCAGCAGCTTAATTGGCAACTACGAGCAGTACTTC. Protein product: CASSLIGNYEQYF.

This clone was recorded only once. The rearrangement uses TRBV4-2 and TRBJ2-1, with unresolved D. CDR1 and CDR2 (germline): LGHNA, YNFKEQ. The CDR3 runs 14 residues. Trimming pared 5 bases from V and 6 bases from J, leaving 14 bases between. The CDR3 DNA sequence: TGTGCCAGCAGCTTGAGCGTTCTCGGCAATGAGCAGTTCTTC. Translation: CASSLSVLGNEQFF.

The chain employs TRBV6-1 and TRBJ2-1; no reliable D call. The CDR3 is 11 amino acids. V gave up 6 bases and J gave up 10 bases, with 10 bases separating them. Germline CDR1 reads MNHNS; CDR2 reads SASEGT. This chain's CDR3 is CASSETREQFF. The DNA for the CDR3 is TGTGCCAGCAGCGAGACCCGGGAGCAGTTCTTC.

The chain joins TRBV27 to TRBJ1-4; D not certain. The length of the CDR3 is 13 residues. Trimming stripped 5 bases from V and 7 bases from J, with 11 bases between. Germline CDR1 and CDR2: MNHEY and SMNVEV (reference sequence). In DNA form, the CDR3 reads TGTGCCAGCAGTGATTTGGCGGTTGAAAAACTGTTTTTT. Translating it yields CASSDLAVEKLFF.

The rearrangement links TRBV15 to TRBJ2-1; D tentatively reads TRBD1 or TRBD2 (6 bases each). Trimming removed 0 bases from V and 8 bases from J, with 11 bases in between. The CDR3 covers 14 residues. Germline CDR1 and CDR2: LNHNV and YYDKDF (reference sequence). CDR3 residues: CATSRDSGADEQFF. CDR3 DNA: TGTGCCACCAGCAGAGATTCGGGGGCTGATGAGCAGTTCTTC.

The gene calls are TRBV7-6 and TRBJ2-5; TRBD2 matches 11 bases. Germline CDR1 reads SGHVS; CDR2 reads FNYEAQ. The CDR3 spans 15 residues. Trimming at V came to 7 bases and at J to 3 bases, leaving 7 bases not matched to a gene. DNA for the CDR3: TGTGCCAGCACAATAGCGGGAGGGCCAGAAGAGACCCAGTACTTC. It yields the protein CASTIAGGPEETQYF.

The chain links TRBV4-2 to TRBJ2-7; 7 bases are shared with TRBD1. V shed 0 bases and J 6 bases; nucleotides not matched to a gene: 8. CDR1 and CDR2 (germline): LGHNA, YNFKEQ. The CDR3 loop spans 15 amino acids. The CDR3, as DNA: TGTGCCAGCAGCCAAGAAGACACAGGGGTCAGCGAGCAGTACTTC. Protein sequence: CASSQEDTGVSEQYF.

The chain employs TRBV6-6 and TRBJ1-5; no clear D gene. Trimming took 2 bases from V and 1 from J, leaving 9 bases between them. The germline V gene has CDR1 MNHNY and CDR2 SVGAGI (reference sequence). This CDR3 comprises 15 residues. The chain's CDR3 is CASSYRVGSNQPQHF. In nucleotides, the CDR3 is TGTGCCAGCAGTTACCGGGTAGGGAGCAATCAGCCCCAGCATTTT.